The TCR beta chain under discussion was sequenced for a study of T cells in tuberculosis. Study-wide context: A South African cohort included IGRA-negative adolescents, latently infected IGRA-positive adolescents and adults with active tuberculosis. Findings and limits, study-wide: Samples were chosen by availability of cryopreserved specimens. Active tuberculosis alpha repertoires lay closer to GMM-specific TCRs than controls'.

This clone showed up just once. Its antigen is not identified. V dropped 5 bases and J dropped 0 bases, with 13 bases sitting between them. Germline V gives CDR1 SGHTA, CDR2 FQGNSA. CDR3 size: 16 residues. The data were produced by immunoSEQ multiplex PCR, yet TCRdb's version contains in-frame clones alone and is incomplete. Altogether about 35,000 clones are present, roughly 90% being singletons, with the ten largest covering about 7.4%. Unsorted cryopreserved PBMC were sequenced, averaging roughly 94,000 T cells per clinical donor. Sample: PBMCs. The TCR comes from a donor aged 5 to 30 with latent tuberculosis or without tuberculosis infection. Some clones in this sample may be carry-over from other donors' samples. V usage is TRBV7-2 and J usage is TRBJ1-4, with D maybe TRBD1 (6 bases). CDR3 sequence: CASSPVGTTTNEKLFF. CDR3 sequence (DNA): TGTGCCAGCAGCCCAGTGGGGACAACAACTAATGAAAAACTGTTTTTT.